This T cell receptor (beta chain) was recorded in a study of T-cell reconstitution after alpha-beta-depleted transplantation in children. Germline CDR1 is MNHEY and CDR2 is SVGEGT. V gave up 4 bases and J gave up 3 bases; unmatched junction bases: 6. CDR3 length equals 15 residues. Unique molecular identifiers featured in how the TCRbeta library was prepared. In TCRdb, the PCR reads were re-called with MiXCR into one record per CDR3 protein. Here the sample spans about 610,000 distinct CDR3 sequences, about 10% being singletons. This clonotype was seen more than once but under ten times. Sequencing used PBMCs from the stem cell graft donor, obtained from the stem cell graft. The TCR sequence derives from a human donor who donated a stem cell graft to a child with acute myeloid leukemia. The chain has TRBV6-2 or TRBV6-3 and TRBJ2-7; 10 nucleotides line up with TRBD2. CDR3 in amino acids: CASSSRLAGVYEQYF. The CDR3 nucleotides are TGTGCCAGCAGTTCACGCCTAGCGGGAGTCTACGAGCAGTACTTC.